A single sample gave rise to the 16 T cell receptor beta chains below, sequenced in a study of technical replicates of blood from several donors. Produced via immunoSEQ multiplex PCR; TCRdb's table is partial and in-frame only. The table records 75,000 to 90,000 clones, about 95% of them present only once. Material: T cells isolated from PBMCs. The receptors stem from a human donor in good health.

Notes on this clone: This same CDR3 is encoded by further DNA sequences in the sample. The chain recombines TRBV5-6 with TRBJ2-1, with unresolved D. Germline CDR1 reads SGHDT; CDR2 reads YYEEEE. V was pared by 0 bases and J by 1 base, with 5 bases between. CDR3 length: 14 amino acids. CDR3 region: CASSLVSSYNEQFF. DNA of the CDR3: TGTGCCAGCAGCTTGGTGAGTTCCTACAATGAGCAGTTCTTC. The full variable domain, in which reference TRBV5-6 and TRBJ2-1 provide the parts outside the CDR3, is DAGVTQSPTHLIKTRGQQVTLRCSPKSGHDTVSWYQQALGQGPQFIFQYYEEEERQRGNFPDRFSGHQFPNYSSELNVNALLLGDSALYLCASSLVSSYNEQFFGPGTRLTVL.

The CDR3, as DNA: TGTGCCAGCAGCTCCTTGAGGCACAATGAGCAGTTCTTC. Amino acid sequence: CASSSLRHNEQFF. The V call is TRBV7-2, the J call TRBJ2-1; D unclear. The CDR3 extends over 13 amino acids. Trimming pared 4 bases from V and 5 bases from J, leaving 9 bases between. Germline V gives CDR1 SGHTA, CDR2 FQGNSA. Supplemented by reference TRBV7-2 and TRBJ2-1, the full variable domain reads GAGVSQSPSNKVTEKGKDVELRCDPISGHTALYWYRQSLGQGLEFLIYFQGNSAPDKSGLPSDRFSAERTGGSVSTLTIQRTQQEDSAVYLCASSSLRHNEQFFGPGTRLTVL.

CDR3 DNA sequence: TGCGCCAGCAGCTTAGCGGGAGGAACTAGCAATGAGCAGTTCTTC. Protein: CASSLAGGTSNEQFF. The genes are TRBV5-1 and TRBJ2-1; 9 nucleotides align to TRBD2. V lost 2 bases, J lost 6 bases, and 6 bases stayed unmatched. This CDR3 comprises 15 residues. Germline CDR1 and CDR2: SGHRS and YFSETQ.

This chain joins TRBV30 and TRBJ2-5; D may be TRBD2 (6 bases). V lost 0 bases to trimming and J lost 9 bases, with 17 bases between them. The CDR3 sequence is 14 residues long. Germline CDR1 reads GTSNPN; CDR2 reads SVGIG (reference sequence). CDR3 DNA sequence: TGTGCCTGGAGTGTTTCGGGACTCTATCCAGCCCAGTACTTC. The encoded protein is CAWSVSGLYPAQYF.

The chain recombines TRBV2 with TRBJ1-2, with TRBD1 identical over 8 bases. V lost 8 bases and J lost 5; bases outside the gene matches: 7. The CDR3 is made up of 13 amino acids. Germline lookup yields CDR1 SNHLY and CDR2 FYNNEI. The CDR3 nucleotides read TGTGCCAGCTCTCCGGGACAGGTATATGGCTACACCTTC. Encoded protein: CASSPGQVYGYTF.

This clone was seen only once. Mismatch with germline at one junction end may stem from a read error. The chain recombines TRBV5-1 with TRBJ2-5; 8 bases align to TRBD1. CDR1 and CDR2 from the germline V gene are SGHRS and YFSETQ. The CDR3 length is 15 residues. CDR3 sequence (DNA): TGCGCCAGCAGCTTGGGGACAGGGAGGCAAGAGGCCCAGTACTTC. This translates into CASSLGTGRQEAQYF.

This chain uses TRBV27 with TRBJ1-1; 7 nucleotides match TRBD1. Germline CDR1 reads MNHEY; CDR2 reads SMNVEV (reference sequence). The CDR3 sequence is 15 residues long. V shed 5 bases and J 0 bases; nucleotides not matched to a gene: 6. DNA of the CDR3: TGTGCCAGCAGTAGGACAGGAACAATGAACACTGAAGCTTTCTTT. It specifies CASSRTGTMNTEAFF.

The rearrangement links TRBV5-1 to TRBJ1-1, with TRBD1 matching 8 bases. CDR3 length: 14 amino acids. Germline values: CDR1 SGHRS, CDR2 YFSETQ. V lost 0 bases and J lost 4; bases outside the gene matches: 2. The CDR3: CASSLGDRGTEAFF. The CDR3 bases are TGCGCCAGCAGCTTGGGAGACAGGGGCACTGAAGCTTTCTTT.

The table lists this clone with a count of one. V usage is TRBV30 and J usage is TRBJ1-5; 8 bases fit TRBD1. Germline loops: CDR1 GTSNPN, CDR2 SVGIG (reference sequence). With V trimmed by 5 bases and J by 4 bases, 1 base remained unmatched. This CDR3 comprises 12 residues. CDR3 loop: CAWDRGNQPQHF. As DNA, the CDR3 is TGTGCCTGGGACAGGGGAAATCAGCCCCAGCATTTT.

This clone was observed a single time. This sequence joins TRBV27 and TRBJ1-1; perhaps TRBD1 as D (5 bases). CDR3 length equals 14 residues. V was shortened by 5 bases and J by 0 bases, with 10 bases between the two germline ends. Germline CDR1 is MNHEY and CDR2 is SMNVEV (reference sequence). The CDR3 nucleotides are TGTGCCAGCAGTGCGGGGGTTTTGAACACTGAAGCTTTCTTT. Its translation is CASSAGVLNTEAFF.

This chain connects TRBV19 to TRBJ1-2; 11 bases align to TRBD1. The CDR3 runs 14 residues. Germline-derived CDR1 and CDR2 are LNHDA and SQIVND (reference sequence). Unmatched junction bases numbered 2, after V lost 4 bases and J lost 4 bases. This chain's CDR3 is CASSRDRGSYGYTF. DNA of the CDR3: TGTGCCAGTAGTAGGGACAGGGGGAGCTATGGCTACACCTTC.

This chain links TRBV4-3 with TRBJ1-1; a weak D match, TRBD1 (5 bases). CDR1 is LGHNA, CDR2 YSLEER, per germline. Trimming removed 0 bases from V and 10 bases from J, with 18 bases in between. CDR3 length equals 15 residues. The CDR3 sequence is CASSQEPQGGIRAFF. The CDR3 region has the DNA TGCGCCAGCAGCCAAGAACCTCAGGGAGGGATTCGAGCTTTCTTT.

V gene TRBV5-1 combines with J gene TRBJ1-2; 7 positions match TRBD1. The length of the CDR3 is 14 residues. The V segment lost 0 bases and the J segment 8 bases; nucleotides outside the gene matches: 7. Germline values: CDR1 SGHRS, CDR2 YFSETQ. The CDR3 DNA reads TGCGCCAGCAGCTTGGACCCGGGACAGAGGGGCTACACCTTC. Translated: CASSLDPGQRGYTF.

The chain recombines TRBV4-1 with TRBJ1-1; D gene ambiguous. The V end was cut by 4 bases, the J end by 2 bases, with 11 bases between. The CDR3 length is 14 residues. The V gene's germline CDR1 is MGHRA and CDR2 YSYEKL. The CDR3 coding sequence is TGCGCCAGCAGCCCCCTTGGGCTAAACACTGAAGCTTTCTTT. This sequence encodes CASSPLGLNTEAFF.

The rearrangement joins TRBV27 to TRBJ1-5; 7 bases are a match to TRBD1. This CDR3 region has 16 residues. The germline V gene has CDR1 MNHEY and CDR2 SMNVEV (reference sequence). Trimming at V came to 0 bases and at J to 9 bases, leaving 11 bases not matched to a gene. CDR3 amino acids: CASSLSTGQFDWPQHF. CDR3 coding DNA: TGTGCCAGCAGTTTATCGACGGGACAGTTTGATTGGCCCCAGCATTTT.

The chain combines TRBV7-9 with TRBJ1-4; 7 positions agree with TRBD1. Germline V lookup: CDR1 SEHNR, CDR2 FQNEAQ (reference sequence). The V gene end was trimmed by 4 bases and the J gene end by 5 bases; junction bases not matched to a gene: 7. The CDR3 runs 15 residues. For the CDR3, the DNA is TGTGCCAGCAGCTCCAACCGGGACAGCAATGAAAAACTGTTTTTT. Its translation is CASSSNRDSNEKLFF.